This TCR beta chain was identified in a study of cytomegalovirus exposure and HLA in healthy donors. Primers for the PCR totalled 60 Vbeta and 13 Jbeta. Methods used by the authors: A later analysis tallied about 80 million unique TCR beta chains, around 11 million of them shared. Repertoires were generated with immunoSEQ multiplex PCR, while TCRdb's copy carries only in-frame clones and drops some. V and J calls plus clone size are reproduced from that table; the DNA served to infer D and trimming. This table has just under 95,000 clones, 81% appearing once. General study points: Using a false discovery rate of 0.05, a later analysis showed that some 16,000 TCR beta sequences were associated with HLA alleles. Among TCR sequences, most were rare, though some public TCRs appeared in many donors. Some V segments (TRBV6-2 and TRBV6-3 among them) were excluded as indistinguishable.

On this clone: Its antigen is not known.

Germline V CDR1 and CDR2: MGHRA, YSYEKL. J was trimmed by 4 bases and V by 0 bases; bases with no gene match: 1. This CDR3 has 15 amino acids. The sequence was collected from a human donor in good health. The specimen sequenced was PBMCs. The chain recombines TRBV4-1 with TRBJ1-2, with TRBD1 identical over 11 bases. CDR3 loop: CASSQEGTGGYGYTF. The CDR3 bases are TGCGCCAGCAGCCAAGAGGGGACAGGGGGCTATGGCTACACCTTC.